This record looks at one TCR beta chain sequence and its context. What it binds is unknown. These data are taken from a study of radiotherapy plus CTLA-4 blockade in lung cancer. Study as a whole: For about 18% of patients, objective responses occurred, and around 31% had disease control. The study's findings and limits: Once radiotherapy plus ipilimumab had been given, TCR clones derived from tumor expanded in blood. Together with interferon-beta, which increased in serum after radiation, early dynamic changes in blood T cell clones were reportedly the best predictors of response.

V was clipped by 5 bases and J by 7 bases; unmatched bases: 16. Germline values: CDR1 LNHNV, CDR2 YYDKDF (reference sequence). The CDR3 spans 16 residues. Here immunoSEQ multiplex PCR was the method, and the copy in TCRdb shows in-frame clones only, minus some. The sample lists roughly 45,000 clones, over 60% seen once, with over 20% in the top ten. Focal radiation with ipilimumab CTLA-4 blockade was given to patients with chemo-refractory metastatic non-small-cell lung cancer. The chain uses TRBV15 and TRBJ2-7, with 8 nucleotides matching TRBD2. The source material was peripheral blood, sampled from a patient treated with radiotherapy plus ipilimumab. The receptor comes from a human donor with non-small cell lung cancer who had a partial response to radiotherapy plus ipilimumab. This CDR3 is CATSRREGLAFWEQYF. The CDR3 DNA reads TGTGCCACCAGCCGTCGGGAGGGGTTAGCTTTCTGGGAGCAGTACTTC.